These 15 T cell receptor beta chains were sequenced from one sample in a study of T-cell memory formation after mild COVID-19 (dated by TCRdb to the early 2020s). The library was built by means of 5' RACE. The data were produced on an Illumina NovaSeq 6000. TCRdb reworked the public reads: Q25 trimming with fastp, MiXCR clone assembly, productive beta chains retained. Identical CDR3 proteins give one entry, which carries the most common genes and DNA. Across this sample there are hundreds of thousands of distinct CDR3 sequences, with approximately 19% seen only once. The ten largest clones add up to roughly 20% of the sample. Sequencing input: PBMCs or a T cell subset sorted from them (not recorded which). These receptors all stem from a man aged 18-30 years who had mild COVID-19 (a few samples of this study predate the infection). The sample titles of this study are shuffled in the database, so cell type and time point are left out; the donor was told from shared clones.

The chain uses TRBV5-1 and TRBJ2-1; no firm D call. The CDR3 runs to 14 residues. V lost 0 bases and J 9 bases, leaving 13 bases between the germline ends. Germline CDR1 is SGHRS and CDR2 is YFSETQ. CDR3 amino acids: CASSLGYGELEQFF. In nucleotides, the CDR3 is TGCGCCAGCAGCTTGGGGTACGGTGAGCTTGAGCAGTTCTTC.

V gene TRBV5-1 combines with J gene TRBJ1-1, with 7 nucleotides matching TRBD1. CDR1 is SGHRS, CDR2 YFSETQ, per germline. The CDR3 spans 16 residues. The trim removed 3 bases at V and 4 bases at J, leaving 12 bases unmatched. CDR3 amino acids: CASSSRDSGWSTEAFF. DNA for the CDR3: TGCGCCAGCAGCTCCCGGGACAGCGGTTGGAGCACTGAAGCTTTCTTT.

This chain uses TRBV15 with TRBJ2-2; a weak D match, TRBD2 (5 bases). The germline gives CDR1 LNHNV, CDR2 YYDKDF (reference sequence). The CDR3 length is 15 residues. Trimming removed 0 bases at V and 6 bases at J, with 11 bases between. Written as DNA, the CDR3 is TGTGCCACCAGCAGAGATTTGAGGGAAGCCGGGGAGCTGTTTTTT. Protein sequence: CATSRDLREAGELFF. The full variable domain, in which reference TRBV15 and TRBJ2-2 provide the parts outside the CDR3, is DAMVIQNPRYQVTQFGKPVTLSCSQTLNHNVMYWYQQKSSQAPKLLFHYYDKDFNNEADTPDNFQSRRPNTSFCFLDIRSPGLGDTAMYLCATSRDLREAGELFFGEGSRLTVL.

CDR3 sequence reads: CASSQGVSGGLIGELFF. The CDR3 DNA reads TGCGCCAGCAGCCAAGGGGTTAGCGGGGGGTTGATCGGGGAGCTGTTTTTT. The rearrangement uses TRBV4-1 and TRBJ2-2, with 10 bases fitting TRBD2. Germline V lookup: CDR1 MGHRA, CDR2 YSYEKL. The CDR3 contains 17 residues. J lost 7 bases, V lost 1 base, and 9 bases had no gene match.

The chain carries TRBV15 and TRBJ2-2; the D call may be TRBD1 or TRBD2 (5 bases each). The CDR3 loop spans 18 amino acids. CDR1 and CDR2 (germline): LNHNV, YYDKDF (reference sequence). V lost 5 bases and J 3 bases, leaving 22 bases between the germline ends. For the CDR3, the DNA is TGTGCCACCAGCCTTGGATCTCTAGAGGGGTGGGACACCGGGGAGCTGTTTTTT. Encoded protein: CATSLGSLEGWDTGELFF.

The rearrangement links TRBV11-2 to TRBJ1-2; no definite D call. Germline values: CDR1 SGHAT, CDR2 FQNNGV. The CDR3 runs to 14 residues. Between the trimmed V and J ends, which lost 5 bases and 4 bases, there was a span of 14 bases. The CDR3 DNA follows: TGTGCCAGCAGCCCCCCGGTCGTGGGCTATGGCTACACCTTC. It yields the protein CASSPPVVGYGYTF. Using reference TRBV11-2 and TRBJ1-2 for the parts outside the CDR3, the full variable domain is EAGVAQSPRYKIIEKRQSVAFWCNPISGHATLYWYQQILGQGPKLLIQFQNNGVVDDSQLPKDRFSAERLKGVDSTLKIQPAKLEDSAVYLCASSPPVVGYGYTFGSGTRLTVV.

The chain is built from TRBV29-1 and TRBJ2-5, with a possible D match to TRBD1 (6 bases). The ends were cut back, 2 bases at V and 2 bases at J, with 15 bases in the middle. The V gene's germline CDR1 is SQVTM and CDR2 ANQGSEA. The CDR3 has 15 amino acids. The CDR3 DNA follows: TGCAGCGTTGAAACACAGGGATGGGAACAAGAGACCCAGTACTTC. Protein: CSVETQGWEQETQYF.

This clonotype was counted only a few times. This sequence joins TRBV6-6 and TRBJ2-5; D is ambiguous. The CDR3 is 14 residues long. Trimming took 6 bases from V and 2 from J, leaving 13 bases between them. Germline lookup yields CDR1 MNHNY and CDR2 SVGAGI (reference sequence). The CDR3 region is CASSLFGQQETQYF. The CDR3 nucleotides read TGTGCCAGCAGCCTCTTCGGGCAGCAAGAGACCCAGTACTTC.

This CDR3 is CATSDMQETQYF. In DNA form, the CDR3 reads TGTGCCACCAGTGATATGCAAGAGACCCAGTACTTC. This chain uses TRBV24-1 with TRBJ2-5; D not certain. Trimming took 3 bases from V and 2 from J, leaving 3 bases between them. Germline CDR1 is KGHDR and CDR2 is SFDVKD. The CDR3 is 12 residues long.

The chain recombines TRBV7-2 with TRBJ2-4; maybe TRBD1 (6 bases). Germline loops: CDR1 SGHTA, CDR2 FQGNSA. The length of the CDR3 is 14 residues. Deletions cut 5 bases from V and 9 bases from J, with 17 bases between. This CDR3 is CASSPARTETIQYF. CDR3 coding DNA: TGTGCCAGCAGCCCCGCCCGGACAGAGACCATTCAGTACTTC.

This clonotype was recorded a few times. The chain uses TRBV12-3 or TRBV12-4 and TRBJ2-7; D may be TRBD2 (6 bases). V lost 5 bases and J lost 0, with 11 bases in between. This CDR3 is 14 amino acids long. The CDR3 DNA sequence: TGTGCCAGCAGTCCGGGACTCAACTCCTACGAGCAGTACTTC. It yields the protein CASSPGLNSYEQYF.

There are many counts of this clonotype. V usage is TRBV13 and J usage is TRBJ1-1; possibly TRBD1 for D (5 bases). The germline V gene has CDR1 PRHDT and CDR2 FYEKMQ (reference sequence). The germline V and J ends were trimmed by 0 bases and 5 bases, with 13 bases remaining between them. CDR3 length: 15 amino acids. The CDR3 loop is CASSLGAGGVTEAFF. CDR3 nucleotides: TGTGCCAGCAGCTTAGGGGCTGGGGGAGTAACTGAAGCTTTCTTT.

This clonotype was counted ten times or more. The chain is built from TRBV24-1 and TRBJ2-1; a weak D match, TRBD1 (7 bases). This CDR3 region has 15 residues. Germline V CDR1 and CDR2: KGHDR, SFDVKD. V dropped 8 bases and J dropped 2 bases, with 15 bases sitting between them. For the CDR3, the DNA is TGTGCCACCACGGCAGGGGGGCGGCCCTACAATGAGCAGTTCTTC. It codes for CATTAGGRPYNEQFF.

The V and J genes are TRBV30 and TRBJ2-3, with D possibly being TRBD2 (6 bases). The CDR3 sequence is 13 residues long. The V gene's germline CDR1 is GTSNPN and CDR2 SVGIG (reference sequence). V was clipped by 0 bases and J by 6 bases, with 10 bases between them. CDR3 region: CAWSVLATDTQYF. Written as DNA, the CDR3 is TGTGCCTGGAGTGTACTAGCTACGGATACGCAGTATTTT.

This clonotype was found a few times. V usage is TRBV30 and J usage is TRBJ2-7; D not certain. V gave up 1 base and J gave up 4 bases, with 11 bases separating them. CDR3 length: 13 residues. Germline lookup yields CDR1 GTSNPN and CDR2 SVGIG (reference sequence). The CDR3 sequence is CAWSAETFYEQYF. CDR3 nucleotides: TGTGCCTGGAGTGCCGAGACCTTTTACGAGCAGTACTTC.